Listed here are 27 T cell receptor beta chains from one sample, sequenced in a study of beta chain features in type 1 diabetes (dated by TCRdb to the late 2010s). Points the paper makes about the study in general: A moderate but significant shortening of TCRB CDR3 length was observed in type 1 diabetes patients in all four CD4+ subsets.

For these TCRs, the target antigens are not known. The library was made by the immunoSEQ multiplex PCR assay. The entire isolated RNA was reverse transcribed using the High Capacity cDNA Reverse Transcription Kit, and thus expressed TCRB transcripts were sequenced. The table comes from immuneACCESS by way of TCRdb, which keeps in-frame sequences with V and J called. Part of the clones is missing from these tables; in studies checked, under half for an unresolved V gene and the rest for unknown reasons. Within this sample are 630,000 or so clones, with roughly 13% of them counted one time only. The ten largest clonotypes hold just under 0.04% of the sample. The sequencing sample was made of naive CD4+ T cells from blood. The cell subset or site label corresponds to: true naive CD4+ T cells. These receptors originate from a man aged 18 to 35 with type 1 diabetes.

Points on this clone: Other DNA sequences in this specimen translate into the identical CDR3. The rearrangement links TRBV30 to TRBJ2-3; D perhaps matches TRBD2 (5 bases). Germline V gene sequence: CDR1 GTSNPN, CDR2 SVGIG (reference sequence). V lost 0 bases, J lost 0 bases, and 10 bases lay in between. This CDR3 spans 15 amino acids. CDR3 loop: CAWSVLGGSTDTQYF. In nucleotides, the CDR3 is TGTGCCTGGAGTGTACTAGGAGGAAGCACAGATACGCAGTATTTT.

The sample holds one count of this clone. This specimen includes other DNA sequences encoding the same CDR3. The chain couples TRBV4-3 to TRBJ1-1; D may be TRBD1 (5 bases). The V gene's germline CDR1 is LGHNA and CDR2 YSLEER. With 4 bases removed from V and 1 base from J, the gap between germline ends came to 7 bases. The CDR3 has 13 amino acids. The CDR3 DNA follows: TGCGCCAGCAGCCCTACAGGGAACACTGAAGCTTTCTTT. Its translation: CASSPTGNTEAFF.

This clone was detected only a few times. The chain joins TRBV10-3 to TRBJ2-4, with 7 bases lining up with TRBD1. With V trimmed by 10 bases and J by 9 bases, 9 bases remained unmatched. The CDR3 loop spans 12 amino acids. In germline, CDR1 is ENHRY, CDR2 SYGVKD. CDR3 residues: CATPGTVGIQYF. For the CDR3, the DNA is TGTGCCACTCCCGGGACAGTGGGCATTCAGTACTTC.

The chain is built from TRBV4-2 and TRBJ2-2, with D possibly being TRBD2 (6 bases). The V gene's germline CDR1 is LGHNA and CDR2 YNFKEQ. The CDR3 contains 13 residues. Trimming removed 3 bases from V and 7 bases from J, with 9 bases in between. For the CDR3, the DNA is TGTGCCAGCAGCCACGACGGGGGCGGGGAGCTGTTTTTT. Translation gives CASSHDGGGELFF.

This clone was seen only a few times. The chain carries TRBV6-1 and TRBJ1-1; D is perhaps TRBD1 (5 bases). CDR3 length: 13 residues. Per germline, CDR1 MNHNS and CDR2 SASEGT. V was pared by 5 bases and J by 1 base, with 8 bases between. The CDR3 spells CASSHQGNTEAFF. The CDR3 nucleotides are TGTGCCAGCAGTCATCAGGGGAACACTGAAGCTTTCTTT.

Only a few counts were recorded for this clone. This chain uses TRBV28 with TRBJ1-4, with a tentative D call TRBD1 (5 bases). In germline, CDR1 is MDHEN, CDR2 SYDVKM. V was shortened by 7 bases and J by 8 bases, with 17 bases between the two germline ends. The CDR3 extends over 14 amino acids. CDR3 in amino acids: CASTLGQGGEKLFF. Written as DNA, the CDR3 is TGTGCCAGCACCCTTGGGCAGGGCGGCGAAAAACTGTTTTTT.

This clone was recorded a few times. The chain links TRBV9 to TRBJ1-2; D possibly corresponds to TRBD1 (6 bases). The CDR3 is 15 amino acids. The V end lost 0 bases, the J end lost 2 bases, and 11 bases lay between the germline ends. CDR1 is SGDLS, CDR2 YYNGEE, per germline. DNA of the CDR3: TGTGCCAGCAGCGTAGGTAACAGGGCAAACTATGGCTACACCTTC. Amino acid sequence: CASSVGNRANYGYTF. The whole variable domain, filled in from reference TRBV9 and TRBJ1-2, reads DSGVTQTPKHLITATGQRVTLRCSPRSGDLSVYWYQQSLDQGLQFLIQYYNGEERAKGNILERFSAQQFPDLHSELNLSSLELGDSALYFCASSVGNRANYGYTFGSGTRLTVV.

The rearrangement links TRBV29-1 to TRBJ1-3; 12 bases are a match to TRBD1. Trimming cost V 5 bases and J 3 bases; bases outside gene matches: 2. CDR1 is SQVTM and CDR2 is ANQGSEA in the germline V gene. The CDR3 covers 14 residues. The CDR3 nucleotides read TGCAGCGTTAGGGACAGGGGGCTTGGAAACACCATATATTTT. This gives the protein CSVRDRGLGNTIYF.

The chain joins TRBV9 to TRBJ1-2; D is ambiguous. The CDR3 has 13 residues. Trimming removed 4 bases from V and 1 base from J, with 8 bases in between. Germline loops: CDR1 SGDLS, CDR2 YYNGEE. The CDR3 DNA is TGTGCCAGCAGCCGGGAATTTAACTATGGCTACACCTTC. Its protein is CASSREFNYGYTF.

The J gene is TRBJ2-7, the V gene TRBV7-2; possible D gene TRBD2, 5 bases. CDR3 size: 13 residues. CDR1 SGHTA and CDR2 FQGNSA come from the germline V gene. Trimming took off 8 bases at V and 2 bases at J, with 13 bases between the two ends. The CDR3 region has the DNA TGTGCCAGCTCACCGGGGAACCCCTACGAGCAGTACTTC. Translating gives CASSPGNPYEQYF. The full variable domain, completed using reference TRBV7-2 and TRBJ2-7, is GAGVSQSPSNKVTEKGKDVELRCDPISGHTALYWYRQSLGQGLEFLIYFQGNSAPDKSGLPSDRFSAERTGGSVSTLTIQRTQQEDSAVYLCASSPGNPYEQYFGPGTRLTVT.

This clone was picked up a small number of times. The chain employs TRBV30 and TRBJ1-5; TRBD1 matches 8 bases. V lost 7 bases and J lost 6; bases outside the gene matches: 11. Per germline, CDR1 GTSNPN and CDR2 SVGIG (reference sequence). This CDR3 region has 14 residues. The CDR3 DNA follows: TGTGCCTCGAATGCAGGGGGCCTAAGTCAGCCCCAGCATTTT. Residues: CASNAGGLSQPQHF.

The CDR3 loop reads CAWSFSGGAPDTQYF. The CDR3 bases are TGTGCCTGGAGTTTTAGCGGGGGGGCCCCAGATACGCAGTATTTT. The V and J genes are TRBV30 and TRBJ2-3; 11 bases map to TRBD2. Per germline, CDR1 GTSNPN and CDR2 SVGIG (reference sequence). The CDR3 has 15 residues. The V gene end was trimmed by 2 bases and the J gene end by 4 bases; junction bases not matched to a gene: 5.

This CDR3 is CASSQGQLNTEAFF. CDR3 sequence (DNA): TGCGCCAGCAGCCAAGGTCAGTTGAACACTGAAGCTTTCTTT. The V gene is TRBV4-3, the J gene TRBJ1-1; no firm D call. CDR3 size: 14 residues. Per the germline V gene, CDR1 is LGHNA and CDR2 is YSLEER. V lost 1 base and J lost 0, with 6 bases in between.

The chain employs TRBV6-5 and TRBJ2-7; 8 positions match TRBD2. The V gene end was trimmed by 6 bases and the J gene end by 6 bases; junction bases not matched to a gene: 13. This CDR3 is 15 amino acids long. Germline lookup yields CDR1 MNHEY and CDR2 SVGAGI. Here the CDR3 reads CASSRTGGAGAEQYF. CDR3 DNA sequence: TGTGCCAGCAGCCGGACCGGGGGGGCCGGCGCCGAGCAGTACTTC.

This clone has a handful of counts. The chain combines TRBV2 with TRBJ1-1, with 7 nucleotides matching TRBD1. Per the germline V gene, CDR1 is SNHLY and CDR2 is FYNNEI. The length of the CDR3 is 12 residues. V shed 4 bases and J 8 bases; nucleotides not matched to a gene: 4. The CDR3 DNA reads as TGTGCCAGCAGTGGGGACAGCCAGGAAGCTTTCTTT. This sequence encodes CASSGDSQEAFF. Full variable domain (rest looked up from reference TRBV2 and TRBJ1-1): EPEVTQTPSHQVTQMGQEVILRCVPISNHLYFYWYRQILGQKVEFLVSFYNNEISEKSEIFDDQFSVERPDGSNFTLKIRSTKLEDSAMYFCASSGDSQEAFFGQGTRLTVV.

The chain recombines TRBV5-6 with TRBJ2-7, with TRBD1 matching over 9 bases. This CDR3 contains 15 residues. CDR1 and CDR2 (germline): SGHDT, YYEEEE. V lost 4 bases to trimming and J lost 1 base; unmatched junction nucleotides: 6. CDR3 sequence (DNA): TGTGCCAGCAGCAACAGGGGGCGAGGTTCCTACGAGCAGTACTTC. This codes for CASSNRGRGSYEQYF. Together with reference TRBV5-6 and TRBJ2-7, the CDR3 gives the full variable domain: DAGVTQSPTHLIKTRGQQVTLRCSPKSGHDTVSWYQQALGQGPQFIFQYYEEEERQRGNFPDRFSGHQFPNYSSELNVNALLLGDSALYLCASSNRGRGSYEQYFGPGTRLTVT.

There are a few counts of this clone. The chain links TRBV6-6 to TRBJ2-2; 7 nucleotides agree with TRBD2. Unmatched junction bases numbered 1, after V lost 8 bases and J lost 1 base. This CDR3 region has 13 residues. Per germline, CDR1 MNHNY and CDR2 SVGAGI (reference sequence). DNA of the CDR3: TGTGCCAGCGGCGGGGGGAACACCGGGGAGCTGTTTTTT. Encoded protein: CASGGGNTGELFF.

This clone came up a few times. The chain couples TRBV29-1 to TRBJ2-1; D possibly corresponds to TRBD2 (6 bases). The CDR3 runs 10 residues. Trimming took off 4 bases at V and 12 bases at J, with 10 bases between the two ends. From germline, CDR1 is SQVTM and CDR2 ANQGSEA. CDR3 sequence (DNA): TGCAGCGTTGCTTTGGGGGGGCAGTTCTTC. It translates to CSVALGGQFF.

This chain uses TRBV7-2 with TRBJ2-7, with D perhaps TRBD1 or TRBD2 (5 bases each). Trimming cost V 5 bases and J 2 bases, with 19 bases left between them. The CDR3 covers 16 residues. The germline gives CDR1 SGHTA, CDR2 FQGNSA. This CDR3 reads CASSRWVRDGTYEQYF. The CDR3 DNA reads TGTGCCAGCAGCCGTTGGGTAAGGGACGGGACCTACGAGCAGTACTTC.

This clone has a handful of counts. The chain combines TRBV30 with TRBJ2-6, with 11 bases identical to TRBD1. Germline CDR1 reads GTSNPN; CDR2 reads SVGIG (reference sequence). The CDR3 sequence is 17 residues long. Trimming took 5 bases from V and 2 from J; bases not matched to a gene: 8. CDR3 protein: CAWRRGQGAPGANVLTF. CDR3 nucleotide sequence: TGTGCCTGGCGGAGAGGACAGGGGGCGCCTGGGGCCAACGTCCTGACTTTC.

V gene TRBV5-6 combines with J gene TRBJ1-1; D is ambiguous. Germline V CDR1 and CDR2: SGHDT, YYEEEE. This CDR3 is built from 17 residues. Trimming took 0 bases from V and 0 from J, leaving 15 bases between them. The chain's CDR3 is CASSLAAKLIMNTEAFF. Written as DNA, the CDR3 is TGTGCCAGCAGCTTGGCCGCCAAGCTTATAATGAACACTGAAGCTTTCTTT.

The chain combines TRBV9 with TRBJ2-3; 9 bases agree with TRBD2. There are 17 residues in the CDR3. Unmatched junction bases numbered 7, after V lost 0 bases and J lost 2 bases. The germline V gene has CDR1 SGDLS and CDR2 YYNGEE. The CDR3 loop is CASSVVGAGGITDTQYF. The CDR3 DNA follows: TGTGCCAGCAGCGTAGTGGGCGCGGGGGGGATCACAGATACGCAGTATTTT.

This clone was observed a few times. DNA for the CDR3: TGTGCCAGCAGCTTCCTGATATTACCTGGGGCCAACGTCCTGACTTTC. This codes for CASSFLILPGANVLTF. This rearrangement joins TRBV28 to TRBJ2-6; no reliable D call. CDR3 length: 16 amino acids. V was pared by 6 bases and J by 2 bases, with 14 bases between. Germline V gene sequence: CDR1 MDHEN, CDR2 SYDVKM.

J is TRBJ2-3 and V is TRBV7-3; TRBD2 matches 8 bases. There are 12 residues in the CDR3. Germline-derived CDR1 and CDR2 are SGHTA and FQGTGA. The trim removed 4 bases at V and 12 bases at J, leaving 6 bases unmatched. The CDR3 DNA reads TGTGCCAGCAGCTCCGGGACTAGTCCCCAGTATTTT. This gives the protein CASSSGTSPQYF.

The rearrangement links TRBV19 to TRBJ2-1; D may correspond to TRBD1 or TRBD2 (5 bases each). Deletions cut 3 bases from V and 8 bases from J, with 17 bases between. The CDR3 totals 15 residues. CDR1 LNHDA and CDR2 SQIVND come from the germline V gene (reference sequence). In nucleotides, the CDR3 is TGTGCCAGTAGTATCGGTCAAACGGGGACCTATGAGCAGTTCTTC. Translation gives CASSIGQTGTYEQFF.

Only a few counts were recorded for this clone. CDR3 in amino acids: CASSLSFEYRRPINGYTF. In DNA, the CDR3 is TGTGCCAGCAGTTTATCGTTTGAGTATCGCCGCCCAATCAATGGCTACACCTTC. V usage is TRBV27 and J usage is TRBJ1-2; D is unresolved. Germline lookup yields CDR1 MNHEY and CDR2 SMNVEV (reference sequence). The CDR3 contains 18 residues. Trimming cost V 0 bases and J 6 bases, with 23 bases left between them.

V gene TRBV28 combines with J gene TRBJ1-2, with 12 nucleotides matching TRBD1. Germline CDR1 is MDHEN and CDR2 is SYDVKM. The CDR3 covers 17 residues. J was trimmed by 4 bases and V by 6 bases; bases with no gene match: 12. CDR3 loop: CASRPGTGGKASYGYTF. CDR3 sequence (DNA): TGTGCCAGCAGACCAGGGACAGGGGGCAAAGCTAGCTATGGCTACACCTTC.